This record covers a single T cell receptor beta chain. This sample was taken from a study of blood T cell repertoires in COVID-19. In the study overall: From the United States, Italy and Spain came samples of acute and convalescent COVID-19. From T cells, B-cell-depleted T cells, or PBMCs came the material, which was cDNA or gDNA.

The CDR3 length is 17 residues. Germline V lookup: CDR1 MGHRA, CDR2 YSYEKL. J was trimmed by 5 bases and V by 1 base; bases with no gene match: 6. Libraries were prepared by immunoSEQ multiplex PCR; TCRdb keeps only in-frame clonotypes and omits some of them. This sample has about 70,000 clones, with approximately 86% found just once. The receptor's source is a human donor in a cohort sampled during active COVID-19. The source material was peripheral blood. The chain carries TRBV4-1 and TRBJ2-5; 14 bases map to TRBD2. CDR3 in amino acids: CASSQGTSGGQEETQYF. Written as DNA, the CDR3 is TGCGCCAGCAGCCAAGGGACTAGCGGGGGGCAGGAGGAGACCCAGTACTTC.